This is a list of T cell receptor beta chains from one sample in a study of blood T cell repertoires in COVID-19. Some clones are missing from TCRdb's copy, which holds only in-frame ones; the method was immunoSEQ multiplex PCR. The repertoire holds about 270,000 clones, with roughly nine tenths as singletons. The sequenced sample was PBMCs or T cells enriched from blood (not recorded which). The receptors derive from a woman aged 18-35 years who had recovered from COVID-19. Both conserved end residues are part of each CDR3. The order of the fields is J gene, V gene, CDR3 protein.

TRBJ1-3 | TRBV6-5 | CASSSSTASGNTIYF
TRBJ1-2 | TRBV7-6 | CASSDSGSGYTF
TRBJ1-6 | TRBV11-2 | CASSSLRGTVYNSPLHF
TRBJ1-2 | TRBV4-1 | CASSPTEVSRGDYGYTF
TRBJ2-7 | TRBV5-5 | CASSLEDSYEQYF
TRBJ2-7 | TRBV11-3 | CASSRETGNYEQYF
TRBJ2-7 | TRBV3-1/TRBV3-2 | CASSAQGAIQYEQYF
TRBJ2-7 | TRBV15 | CATSRGLGRSSYEQYF
TRBJ2-2 | TRBV7-9 | CASSDVPGQGTGELFF
TRBJ2-7 | TRBV5-6 | CASSWGTETTYEQYF
TRBJ2-5 | TRBV28 | CASTYGGTQETQYF
TRBJ1-1 | TRBV13 | CASSLRPGDTEAFF
TRBJ2-3 | TRBV7-9 | CASSLVAGGRPSTDTQYF
TRBJ1-2 | TRBV4-1 | CASSQVPVYGYTF
TRBJ2-2 | TRBV24-1 | CATSEGQQNTGELFF
TRBJ2-5 | TRBV7-3 | CASSPIGRREETQYF
TRBJ2-2 | TRBV28 | CASSTVLANTGELFF
TRBJ1-1 | TRBV27 | CASTSPGTGGLEAFF
TRBJ2-3 | TRBV11-3 | CASSVGQGYTDTQYF
TRBJ2-3 | TRBV5-8 | CASSFDAGSGGPIYTQYF
TRBJ1-1 | TRBV28 | CASSTVPGFMNTEAFF